This TCR beta chain was retrieved from a study of T cell repertoires in cytomegalovirus infection (dated by TCRdb to between 2018 and 2020). Looking at the study overall: Donor HLA type was relevant to the analysis, as public TCR beta signatures indicated carriage of CMV infection together with the matching HLA type.

Sequencer: Illumina HiSeq 1500. TCRdb reprocessed the public reads (quality trimming at Q25 with fastp, clone calling with MiXCR) and kept in-frame beta chains. Rows are unified per CDR3 protein, each entry keeping the most common DNA and genes. The sample table shows about 460,000 distinct CDR3 sequences, and over 9% are seen once. Approximately 10% of the sample comes from the top ten. The germline V and J ends show losses of 5 bases and 3 bases respectively, and no gene match explains 5 bases of the junction. For CDR1 and CDR2, the germline V gene lists MDHEN and SYDVKM. Spanning cysteine to phenylalanine, the CDR3 consists of 14 amino acids. Left in the record is the CDR3 DNA by itself, 42 bases read in frame from the first base. This clonotype was seen more than once but under ten times. Its target antigen remains unknown. One base away there is no much larger clone; base qualities are not given.

Broad study findings and their caveats: In both this cohort and an independent cohort of 300 to 450 donors, the cumulative frequency of public TCR beta family members distinguished carriers of CMV infection plus the relevant HLA type. The ex vivo response was dominated by HLA-C-restricted CMV-specific TCR beta clonotypes, which also provided the single most frequent clonotype in two of eight donors.

The TCR sequence derives from a human donor in good health (CMV status not recorded). Some clones in this sample may be carry-over from other donors' samples. The chain is made from TRBV28 and TRBJ2-7, and 9 junctional nucleotides match TRBD2. Sequencing input: PBMCs. The DNA sequence is as follows: TGTGCCAGCAGTCCGCGGGGGGGAGTCTACGAGCAGTACTTC. Its protein product is CASSPRGGVYEQYF.